Listed below are T cell receptor beta chains from one sample, sequenced in a study of CD8 T cells in ankylosing spondylitis. TCRdb re-called the 5' RACE reads through MiXCR, storing one row per CDR3 protein. The table lists around 490,000 distinct CDR3 sequences, over 4% of them singletons, with 3.5% in the top ten. The sample was blood, either unsorted or a sorted T cell fraction (not recorded which). The source of these receptors is a male donor with ankylosing spondylitis. CDR3s include the opening cysteine and the closing phenylalanine or tryptophan. D genes are given only for firm matches. Where a row states a size, it is once, few, many or the class of an expanded clone; other rows omit it.

d_call	v_call	clone_size	j_call	cdr3_aa	cdr3_nt
.	TRBV7-2	many	TRBJ1-1	CASSPGTFLNTEAFF	TGTGCCAGCAGCCCAGGGACATTTCTGAACACTGAAGCTTTCTTT
TRBD2	TRBV20-1	many	TRBJ2-3	CSASTSGGTDTQYF	TGCAGTGCTTCCACTAGCGGGGGCACAGATACGCAGTATTTT
.	TRBV12-3/TRBV12-4	few	TRBJ1-1	CASKVTEAFF	TGTGCCAGCAAGGTTACTGAAGCTTTCTTT
.	TRBV5-1	few	TRBJ1-6	CASSPTGTENSPLHF	TGCGCCAGCAGCCCGACCGGGACGGAGAATTCACCCCTCCACTTT
.	TRBV12-3/TRBV12-4	many	TRBJ1-5	CASSPTDSNQPQHF	TGTGCCAGCAGCCCGACAGATAGCAATCAGCCCCAGCATTTT
TRBD1	TRBV20-1	many	TRBJ1-1	CSARDPGTGNTEAFF	TGCAGTGCTAGAGACCCCGGGACAGGGAACACTGAAGCTTTCTTT
.	TRBV5-1	many	TRBJ1-2	CASSPTWTDNYGYTF	TGCGCCAGCAGCCCCACCTGGACAGACAACTATGGCTACACCTTC
TRBD2	TRBV7-6	few	TRBJ2-1	CASSHGGAGNEQFF	TGTGCCAGCAGCCACGGGGGGGCTGGCAATGAGCAGTTCTTC
TRBD1	TRBV2	.	TRBJ2-1	CASSAGQVGTHEQFF	TGTGCCAGCAGTGCCGGACAGGTCGGCACCCATGAGCAGTTCTTC
.	TRBV5-1	many	TRBJ2-3	CASSLEGSVGTDTQYF	TGCGCCAGCAGCTTGGAGGGTTCCGTGGGCACAGATACGCAGTATTTT
.	TRBV7-6	.	TRBJ2-1	CASSFGGAEQFF	TGTGCCAGCAGCTTTGGGGGGGCTGAGCAGTTCTTC
TRBD2	TRBV29-1	many	TRBJ2-3	CSVETAGGPGTQYF	TGCAGCGTTGAAACGGCGGGAGGGCCGGGTACGCAGTATTTT
TRBD2	TRBV7-9	many	TRBJ2-7	CASSPSGVGSYEQYF	TGTGCCAGCAGCCCGAGCGGGGTGGGCTCCTACGAGCAGTACTTC
TRBD2	TRBV12-3/TRBV12-4	many	TRBJ2-1	CASRGPSLAGGRDEQFF	TGTGCCAGCAGAGGGCCCTCTCTAGCGGGAGGGAGGGATGAGCAGTTCTTC
.	TRBV7-2	many	TRBJ2-2	CASSLVSGQSGTGELFF	TGTGCCAGCAGCTTAGTCTCTGGACAGTCGGGCACCGGGGAGCTGTTTTTT
.	TRBV4-2	.	TRBJ1-5	CASSLTSREPQHF	TGTGCCAGCAGTCTGACATCGCGGGAGCCCCAGCATTTT
.	TRBV20-1	many	TRBJ1-4	CSARDLLGEKLFF	TGCAGTGCTAGAGATCTCCTGGGGGAAAAACTGTTTTTT
TRBD2	TRBV7-9	few	TRBJ2-5	CASSPRRGGLGETQYF	TGTGCCAGCAGCCCTCGCCGGGGGGGATTGGGAGAGACCCAGTACTTC